This T cell receptor beta chain emerged from a study of blood T cells in healthy people across ages (dated by TCRdb to 2015 to 2017). As for the study more broadly: In model experiments, roughly one uniquely barcoded TCR beta cDNA molecule per two T cells was captured by template switching. For two donors (one aged 18 to 30 and one aged 80 or older), the study analyzed two additional independent replicas of 1 million unique cDNA reads from the same blood draw. The donors were split into four age groups: young (average about 15 years), middle-aged (more than 35), aged (approximately 60) and long-lived (roughly 80). To track age-related changes in TCR beta repertoire diversity, the study relied on deep sequencing normalized with unique cDNA molecular identifiers. Paper-wide results and their limitations: Compared with the aged group, more naive CD4+ T cells, fewer expanded clones and increased TCR diversity were shown by the long-lived group, suggesting age selection. Total diversity estimates from one million sequenced T cells were considered lower bounds and underestimates. Donor CMV infection status was unknown, potentially confounding age-related changes in expanded clonotypes. Bulk unsorted PBMC profiling prevented conclusive comparison of naive and antigen-experienced compartments. There was a strong correlation between observed TCR beta diversity and the percentage of naive T cells measured by flow cytometry. Observed TCR beta diversity per million T cells fell roughly linearly with age, and a significant reduction was already apparent by age around 44.

The approximately 39 donors, aged about 6 to 100 years, were systemically healthy Caucasian individuals from Russia. Around 9.9 milliliters of peripheral blood were collected from each donor into EDTA-treated Vacutainer tubes. Ficoll-Paque density-gradient centrifugation was used to isolate PBMCs, with at least 6 million per sample. Total RNA was extracted from PBMCs with Trizol reagent, with at least 5 micrograms obtained per sample. The percentages of naive CD45RAhigh/CD27high T cells were determined by flow cytometry on a PBMC aliquot from every donor. A few counts support this clonotype. Its binding antigen is unknown. Base qualities are not recorded, but no much larger clone differs from it by a single base. The method was 5' RACE. Instrument used: Illumina HiSeq 2500. A second PCR of about 7 to 12 cycles was run with a J-beta primer mix and a sample-barcoded 5' primer. A unique molecular identifier was introduced onto each TCR beta cDNA molecule by a template-switch 5' adaptor carrying 12 random nucleotides. At least 2.5 million CDR3-containing paired-end reads were obtained from each sample. The Mint cDNA synthesis kit, primed by a TRBC-specific oligonucleotide, was used to synthesize first-strand cDNA from all RNA. After uracil-DNA glycosylase treatment, a first 18-cycle PCR used universal primers M1SS and BC2_uni_R on all cDNA. Concerning the study's data processing: For normalization, 1 million high-quality reads, each with a distinct molecular identifier, were randomly selected from each sample. Reads with shared molecular identifiers were discarded instead of being binned into consensus sequences. MiTCR, with a Q25 quality threshold and the strictest error-elimination algorithm, was used for CDR3 identification, clonotype clustering and error correction. A nonparametric unseen species model with Euler transformation was used to estimate lower-bound total TCR beta diversity. TCRdb applied fastp at Q25 and MiXCR to the public reads, then kept only in-frame beta chains. Records with the same CDR3 protein are collapsed into one entry carrying the most frequent genes and DNA. TCRdb, rather than the study authors, made the V and J calls. The sample table records around 520,000 distinct CDR3 sequences; about 27% of these occur just once. Under 4.5% of the sample goes to the ten largest clones.

These sequences were also reported in another study, on T cells of mothers and their children. Per the second study: Nine systemically healthy Caucasian individuals, comprising three mothers and their six children, were included as donors. cDNA synthesis used all of the extracted RNA, with around 1.6 ug of RNA in each 15 ul reaction. In the second PCR, the M1S primer introduced both the sample barcodes and 2-4 random nucleotides. Over 8.5 million TCR beta CDR3 reads were obtained for each mother, and 3 million to 3.5 million reads were obtained for each child. Thymic selection similarly shapes TCR recombination output in related and unrelated pairs, with minor effect from inherited differences. Normalized repertoire overlap was always found to be slightly, but never significantly, higher in related mother-child pairs than in unrelated mother-child pairs. No persistent microchimeric T cell clones were detected, at a sensitivity of 90 to 100 clones per million clonotypes. The study used deep NGS to compare TCR beta repertoires of mothers and children, seeking features distinguishing related mother-child pairs from unrelated individuals. Mothers averaged approximately 40 +/- 4 years of age and children averaged roughly 10 +/- 4 years. After adapter ligation was performed with NEBNext reagents, the libraries were sequenced on an Illumina HiSeq 2000 with 100+100 nt paired-end reads. To avoid cross-contamination, the mother libraries and the child libraries were prepared a month apart and sequenced in separate runs. Each donor had between about 500,000 and 2,300,000 distinct TCR beta clonotypes identified. Naive TCR beta clonotypes were estimated from low-frequency clonotypes matched to each donor's FACS-determined naive share, without sorting.

Sequencing was performed on blood. The source of this sequence is a boy between 2 and 15 years old in good health.

The CDR3 protein: CASSLGGLQNIQYF. At the DNA level, the sequence is TGTGCCAGCAGTTTGGGGGGGCTGCAAAACATTCAGTACTTC. Recombination joined TRBV12-3 or TRBV12-4 with TRBJ2-4; TRBD2 is a weak D gene call, 7 bases matching. V is shortened by 3 bases, J by 5 bases, and the region joining them spans 11 bases. Reading from cysteine to phenylalanine, the CDR3 counts 14 amino acids. The entry retains the CDR3 DNA only, 42 bases that are in frame from base 1.